Below are 11 T cell receptor beta chains sequenced from a single sample in a study of technical replicates of blood from a few donors. Assay used: immunoSEQ multiplex PCR; TCRdb lists only in-frame clones, some missing. The sample has more than 60,000 clones, just under 95% seen once. The sample consisted of T cells isolated from PBMCs. These receptors originate from a human donor in good health.

The chain joins TRBV25-1 to TRBJ2-1, with D possibly TRBD1 on 5 matching bases. The V end was cut by 0 bases, the J end by 8 bases, with 8 bases between. This CDR3 is 13 amino acids long. Germline assignment: CDR1 MGHDK and CDR2 SYGVNS. The CDR3 loop reads CASSEYGHHEQFF. In DNA, the CDR3 is TGTGCCAGCAGTGAATATGGACACCATGAGCAGTTCTTC.

The chain has TRBV28 and TRBJ2-2, with TRBD2 matching over 13 bases. Germline V CDR1 and CDR2: MDHEN, SYDVKM. V gave up 3 bases and J gave up 6 bases; unmatched junction bases: 4. This CDR3 is 16 amino acids long. This CDR3 reads CASSFPLAGGAGELFF. The DNA of the CDR3 is TGTGCCAGCAGTTTCCCACTAGCGGGAGGGGCCGGGGAGCTGTTTTTT.

This chain joins TRBV6-5 and TRBJ2-5, with a possible D match to TRBD2 (6 bases). The length of the CDR3 is 10 residues. Germline V gives CDR1 MNHEY, CDR2 SVGAGI. V dropped 8 bases and J dropped 5 bases, with 6 bases sitting between them. CDR3 loop: CASGRETQYF. CDR3 nucleotides: TGTGCCAGCGGGAGGGAGACCCAGTACTTC.

V gene TRBV9 combines with J gene TRBJ1-4, with a weak D call TRBD1 (5 bases). Germline-derived CDR1 and CDR2 are SGDLS and YYNGEE. CDR3 size: 14 residues. The germline V and J ends were trimmed by 2 bases and 3 bases, with 8 bases remaining between them. The CDR3 DNA reads TGTGCCAGCAGCGTGGGGCAGGCTAATGAAAAACTGTTTTTT. Translated: CASSVGQANEKLFF.

The chain uses TRBV6-1 and TRBJ1-3; no reliable D call. Germline assignment: CDR1 MNHNS and CDR2 SASEGT. This CDR3 comprises 15 residues. Between the trimmed V and J ends, which lost 0 bases and 2 bases, there was a span of 8 bases. CDR3 nucleotide sequence: TGTGCCAGCAGTGAAGCGCTCGCTACTGGAAACACCATATATTTT. This encodes CASSEALATGNTIYF.

V usage is TRBV7-2 and J usage is TRBJ2-7; D is unresolved. There are 12 residues in the CDR3. The germline V and J ends were trimmed by 8 bases and 2 bases, with 10 bases remaining between them. Germline CDR1 is SGHTA and CDR2 is FQGNSA. This CDR3 reads CASGTAAYEQYF. CDR3 DNA sequence: TGTGCCAGCGGAACGGCGGCCTACGAGCAGTACTTC.

This clone has a single count. The chain links TRBV6-6 to TRBJ1-1; 7 bases fit TRBD1. The CDR3 runs 13 residues. Germline V gene lookup returns CDR1 MNHNY and CDR2 SVGAGI (reference sequence). V lost 6 bases, J lost 7 bases, and 8 bases stayed unmatched. The CDR3 coding sequence is TGTGCCAGCAGCCCATACAGGGGCGGTGAAGCTTTCTTT. Translation gives CASSPYRGGEAFF.

The chain combines TRBV11-2 with TRBJ1-2, with unresolved D. The CDR3 is 14 residues long. Trimming stripped 5 bases from V and 3 bases from J, with 13 bases between. Germline lookup yields CDR1 SGHAT and CDR2 FQNNGV. CDR3 sequence reads: CASSRTLEDYGYTF. CDR3 nucleotides: TGTGCCAGCAGCCGGACCTTGGAGGACTATGGCTACACCTTC.

The chain recombines TRBV5-1 with TRBJ2-2, with 12 bases identical to TRBD2. Trimming at V came to 0 bases and at J to 3 bases, leaving 9 bases not matched to a gene. CDR1 SGHRS and CDR2 YFSETQ come from the germline V gene. CDR3 length: 19 residues. In DNA, the CDR3 is TGCGCCAGCAGCTTGGATCAGACTAGCGGGAGTGTGTACACCGGGGAGCTGTTTTTT. It yields the protein CASSLDQTSGSVYTGELFF.

The chain uses TRBV9 and TRBJ1-5; D not resolved. There are 13 residues in the CDR3. V lost 0 bases and J lost 6, with 7 bases in between. Per the germline V gene, CDR1 is SGDLS and CDR2 is YYNGEE. This CDR3 is CASSVGAGQPQHF. CDR3 in DNA: TGTGCCAGCAGCGTAGGAGCGGGTCAGCCCCAGCATTTT.

The chain uses TRBV6-5 and TRBJ1-3, with D possibly matching TRBD1 (5 bases). Germline V lookup: CDR1 MNHEY, CDR2 SVGAGI. The CDR3 length is 15 residues. The V end lost 4 bases, the J end lost 0 bases, and 10 bases lay between the germline ends. CDR3 DNA sequence: TGTGCCAGCAGTTGGACACTACACTCTGGAAACACCATATATTTT. Its protein is CASSWTLHSGNTIYF.